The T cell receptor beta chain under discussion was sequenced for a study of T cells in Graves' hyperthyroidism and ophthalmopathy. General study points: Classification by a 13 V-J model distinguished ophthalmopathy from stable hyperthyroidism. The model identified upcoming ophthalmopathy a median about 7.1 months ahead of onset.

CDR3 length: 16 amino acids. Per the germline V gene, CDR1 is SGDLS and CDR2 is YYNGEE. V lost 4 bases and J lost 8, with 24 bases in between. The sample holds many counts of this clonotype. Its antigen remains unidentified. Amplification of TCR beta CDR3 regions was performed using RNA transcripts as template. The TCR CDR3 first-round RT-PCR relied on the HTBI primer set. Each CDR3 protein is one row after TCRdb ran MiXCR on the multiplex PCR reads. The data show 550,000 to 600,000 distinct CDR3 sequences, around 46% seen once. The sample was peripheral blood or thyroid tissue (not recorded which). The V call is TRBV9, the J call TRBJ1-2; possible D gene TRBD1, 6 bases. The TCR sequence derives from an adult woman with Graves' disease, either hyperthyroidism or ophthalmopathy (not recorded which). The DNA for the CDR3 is TGTGCCAGCAGCCCCTCACCCGGGGGCGGCGGACAAGGCTACACCTTC. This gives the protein CASSPSPGGGGQGYTF.